This T cell receptor beta chain originates from a study of cytomegalovirus exposure and HLA in healthy donors. General study points: A few of the chains that were CMV-associated were confirmed in vitro to be specific for CMV antigens.

V was clipped by 4 bases and J by 7 bases; unmatched bases: 6. The germline V gene has CDR1 SEHNR and CDR2 FQNEAQ (reference sequence). There are 13 residues in the CDR3. In regard to this clone: The antigen remains unidentified.

PCR employed 60 Vbeta and 13 Jbeta primers. The repertoire was sequenced with immunoSEQ multiplex PCR; TCRdb's copy has only in-frame clones and lacks some. Of about 130,000 clones listed, just under 80% are singletons. Sequencing was performed on PBMCs. J is TRBJ2-7 and V is TRBV7-9; TRBD1 agrees at 8 bases. The source is a man aged 30 to 45 in good health and CMV-seronegative. For the CDR3, the DNA is TGTGCCAGCAGCTCCAGGGGGCTGGGGGAGCAGTACTTC. Protein product: CASSSRGLGEQYF.